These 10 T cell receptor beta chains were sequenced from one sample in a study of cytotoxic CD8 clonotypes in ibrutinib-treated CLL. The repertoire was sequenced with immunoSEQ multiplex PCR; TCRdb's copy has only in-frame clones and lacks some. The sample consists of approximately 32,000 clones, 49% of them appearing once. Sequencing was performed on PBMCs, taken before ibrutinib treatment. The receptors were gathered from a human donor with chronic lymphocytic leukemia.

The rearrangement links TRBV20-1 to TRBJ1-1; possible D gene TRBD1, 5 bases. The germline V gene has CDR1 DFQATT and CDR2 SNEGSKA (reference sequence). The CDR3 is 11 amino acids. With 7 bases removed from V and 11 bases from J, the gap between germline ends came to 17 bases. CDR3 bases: TGCAGTGGCAGACAGCCGCTCCTGGCTTTCTTT. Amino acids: CSGRQPLLAFF.

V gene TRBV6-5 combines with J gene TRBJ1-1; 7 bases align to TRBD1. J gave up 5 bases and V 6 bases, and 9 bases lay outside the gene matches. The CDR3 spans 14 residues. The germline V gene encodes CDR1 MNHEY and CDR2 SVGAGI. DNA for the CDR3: TGTGCCAGCAGGCCGACAGGGTCGGGGACTGAAGCTTTCTTT. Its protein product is CASRPTGSGTEAFF.

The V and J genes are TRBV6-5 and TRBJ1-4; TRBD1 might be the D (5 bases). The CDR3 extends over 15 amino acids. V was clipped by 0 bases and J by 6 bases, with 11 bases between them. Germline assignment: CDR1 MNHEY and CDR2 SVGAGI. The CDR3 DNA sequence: TGTGCCAGCAGTTACTCTTGGACATTGGATGAAAAACTGTTTTTT. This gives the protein CASSYSWTLDEKLFF.

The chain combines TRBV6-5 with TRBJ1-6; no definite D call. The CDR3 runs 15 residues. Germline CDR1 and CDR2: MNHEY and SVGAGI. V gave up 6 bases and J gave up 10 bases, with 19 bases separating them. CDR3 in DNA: TGTGCCAGCAGACGCTCCGAACTAAACCTCTCACCCCTCCACTTT. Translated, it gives CASRRSELNLSPLHF.

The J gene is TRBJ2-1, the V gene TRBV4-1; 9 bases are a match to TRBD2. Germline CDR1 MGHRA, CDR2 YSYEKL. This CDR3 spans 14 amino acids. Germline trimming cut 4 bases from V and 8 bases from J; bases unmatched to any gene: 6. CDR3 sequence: CASSPGTSPDEQFF. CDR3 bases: TGCGCCAGCAGCCCGGGGACTAGCCCTGATGAGCAGTTCTTC.

CDR3 in DNA: TGTGCCAGCAGCCGAACGGGACAGGGAGCAGATACGCAGTATTTT. This codes for CASSRTGQGADTQYF. V gene TRBV5-6 combines with J gene TRBJ2-3; 9 nucleotides align to TRBD1. CDR1 and CDR2 (germline): SGHDT, YYEEEE. There are 15 residues in the CDR3. Trimming removed 4 bases from V and 4 bases from J; junction bases left unmatched: 7.

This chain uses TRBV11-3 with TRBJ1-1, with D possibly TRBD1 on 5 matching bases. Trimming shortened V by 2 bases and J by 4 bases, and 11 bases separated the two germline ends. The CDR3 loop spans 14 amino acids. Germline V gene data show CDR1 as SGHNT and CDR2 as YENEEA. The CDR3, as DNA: TGTGCCAGCAGCTTACGGGGCGGGGGCACTGAAGCTTTCTTT. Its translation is CASSLRGGGTEAFF.

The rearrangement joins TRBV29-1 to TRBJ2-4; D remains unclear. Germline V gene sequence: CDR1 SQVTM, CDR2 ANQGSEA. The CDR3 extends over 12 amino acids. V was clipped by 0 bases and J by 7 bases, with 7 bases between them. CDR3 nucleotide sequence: TGCAGCGTTGAAGACAGTAGGAACATTCAGTACTTC. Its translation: CSVEDSRNIQYF.

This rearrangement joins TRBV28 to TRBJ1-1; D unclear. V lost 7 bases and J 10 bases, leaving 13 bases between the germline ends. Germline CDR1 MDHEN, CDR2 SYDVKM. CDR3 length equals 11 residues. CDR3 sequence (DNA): TGTGCCAGCAACGGGCGGTCGGGAGCTTTCTTT. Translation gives CASNGRSGAFF.

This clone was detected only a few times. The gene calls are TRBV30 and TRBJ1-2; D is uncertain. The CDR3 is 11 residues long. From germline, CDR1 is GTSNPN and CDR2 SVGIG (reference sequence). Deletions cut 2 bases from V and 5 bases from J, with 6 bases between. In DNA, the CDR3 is TGTGCCTGGAGTTATAGTTATGGCTACACCTTC. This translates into CAWSYSYGYTF.